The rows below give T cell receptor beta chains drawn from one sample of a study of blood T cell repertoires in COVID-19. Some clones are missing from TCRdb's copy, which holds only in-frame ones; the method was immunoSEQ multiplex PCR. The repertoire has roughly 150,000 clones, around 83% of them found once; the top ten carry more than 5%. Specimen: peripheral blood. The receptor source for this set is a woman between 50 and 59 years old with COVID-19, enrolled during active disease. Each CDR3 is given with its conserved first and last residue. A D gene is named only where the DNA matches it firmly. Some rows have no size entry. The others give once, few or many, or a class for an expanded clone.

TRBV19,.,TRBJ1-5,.,CASSGRGANQPQHF,TGTGCCAGTAGTGGCCGCGGGGCCAATCAGCCCCAGCATTTT
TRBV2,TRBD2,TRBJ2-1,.,CASVSGGGNEQFF,TGTGCCAGCGTTAGCGGGGGTGGCAATGAGCAGTTCTTC
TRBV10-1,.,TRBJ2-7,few,CASSGAGHSSYEQYF,TGCGCCAGCAGTGGGGCAGGGCATTCCTCCTACGAGCAGTACTTC
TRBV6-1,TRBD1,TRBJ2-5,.,CASSKSTGDQETQYF,TGTGCCAGCAGTAAATCCACAGGGGACCAAGAGACCCAGTACTTC
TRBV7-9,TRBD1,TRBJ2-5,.,CASSEQGAAQKTQYF,TGTGCCAGCAGCGAACAGGGGGCAGCGCAGAAGACCCAGTACTTC
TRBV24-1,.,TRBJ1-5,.,CATSDFSSPSNQPQHF,TGTGCCACCAGTGATTTCTCGTCTCCTAGCAATCAGCCCCAGCATTTT
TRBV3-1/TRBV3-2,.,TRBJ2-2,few,CASSRTHELFF,TGTGCCAGCAGCCGTACTCATGAGCTGTTTTTT
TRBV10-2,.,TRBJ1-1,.,CASSLLNTEAFF,TGCGCCAGCAGTCTCCTGAACACTGAAGCTTTCTTT
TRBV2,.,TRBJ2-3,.,CASRPGDGTDTQYF,TGTGCCAGTAGGCCGGGGGATGGCACAGATACGCAGTATTTT
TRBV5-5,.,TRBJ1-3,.,CASSLQDLNTIYF,TGTGCCAGCAGCTTACAGGATTTGAACACCATATATTTT
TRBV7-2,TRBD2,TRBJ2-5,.,CASSHGLGQETQYF,TGTGCCAGCAGCCACGGACTAGGGCAAGAGACCCAGTACTTC
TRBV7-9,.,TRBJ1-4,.,CASSLQGYDEKLFF,TGTGCCAGCAGCCTCCAGGGTTACGACGAAAAACTGTTTTTT
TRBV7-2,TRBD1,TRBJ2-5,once,CASSVHRGRAVETQYF,TGTGCCAGCAGCGTTCACAGGGGGCGGGCCGTCGAGACCCAGTACTTC
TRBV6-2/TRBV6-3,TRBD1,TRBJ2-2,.,CASSKSTGVTGELFF,TGTGCCAGCAGTAAATCGACAGGGGTCACCGGGGAGCTGTTTTTT
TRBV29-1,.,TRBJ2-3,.,CSVGHVTDTQYF,TGCAGCGTCGGACATGTCACAGATACGCAGTATTTT
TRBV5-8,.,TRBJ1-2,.,CASSLGGLTGGYTF,TGTGCCAGCAGCTTGGGGGGGCTCACGGGTGGCTACACCTTC
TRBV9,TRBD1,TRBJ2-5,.,CASSKGQGDGTQYF,TGTGCCAGCAGCAAAGGGCAGGGGGACGGTACCCAGTACTTC
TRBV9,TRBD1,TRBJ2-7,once,CASSVDGTGGSYEQYF,TGTGCCAGCAGCGTAGATGGGACAGGGGGCTCCTACGAGCAGTACTTC
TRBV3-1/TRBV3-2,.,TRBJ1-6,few,CASSQDRINNSPLHF,TGTGCCAGCAGCCAAGACAGGATTAATAATTCACCCCTCCACTTT
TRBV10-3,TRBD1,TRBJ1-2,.,CASGQGEGGYTF,TGTGCCAGCGGACAGGGAGAAGGTGGCTACACCTTC
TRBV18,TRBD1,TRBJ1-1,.,CASSPGTVGMNTEAFF,TGTGCCAGCTCACCGGGGACAGTCGGGATGAACACTGAAGCTTTCTTT
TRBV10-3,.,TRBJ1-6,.,CAINRDGDSPLHF,TGTGCCATCAACAGGGACGGGGATTCACCCCTCCACTTT
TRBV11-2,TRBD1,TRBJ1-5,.,CASSSGQGKGLGNQPQHF,TGTGCCAGCAGCTCAGGACAGGGAAAGGGATTAGGCAATCAGCCCCAGCATTTT
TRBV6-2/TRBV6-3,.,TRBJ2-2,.,CASSYDSTGELFF,TGTGCCAGCAGTTACGACAGCACCGGGGAGCTGTTTTTT
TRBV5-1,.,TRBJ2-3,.,CASSADFYTQYF,TGCGCCAGCAGTGCAGACTTCTATACGCAGTATTTT
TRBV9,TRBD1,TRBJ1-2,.,CASSYSGTENYGYTF,TGTGCCAGCAGCTATTCCGGGACAGAGAACTATGGCTACACCTTC
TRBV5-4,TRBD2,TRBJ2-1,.,CASSRSGGAYNEQFF,TGTGCCAGCAGCAGGAGCGGGGGGGCCTACAATGAGCAGTTCTTC
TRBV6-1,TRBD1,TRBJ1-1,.,CASSNTGGWTEAFF,TGTGCCAGCAGTAACACAGGGGGCTGGACTGAAGCTTTCTTT
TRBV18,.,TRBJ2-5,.,CASSPGAGETQYF,TGTGCCAGCTCCCCAGGGGCAGGGGAGACCCAGTACTTC